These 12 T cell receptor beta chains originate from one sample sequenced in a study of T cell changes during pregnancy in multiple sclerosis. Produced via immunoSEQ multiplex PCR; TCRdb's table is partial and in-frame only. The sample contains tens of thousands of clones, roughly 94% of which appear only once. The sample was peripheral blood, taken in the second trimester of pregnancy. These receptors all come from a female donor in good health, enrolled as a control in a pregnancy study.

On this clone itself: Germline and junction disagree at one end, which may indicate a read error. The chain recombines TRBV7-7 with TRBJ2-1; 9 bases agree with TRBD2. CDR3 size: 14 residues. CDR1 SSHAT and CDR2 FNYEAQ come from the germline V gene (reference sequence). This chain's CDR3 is CASSPGTSLNEQFF. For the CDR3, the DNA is TGTGCTAGCAGCCCAGGGACTAGCCTCAATGAGCAGTTCTTC.

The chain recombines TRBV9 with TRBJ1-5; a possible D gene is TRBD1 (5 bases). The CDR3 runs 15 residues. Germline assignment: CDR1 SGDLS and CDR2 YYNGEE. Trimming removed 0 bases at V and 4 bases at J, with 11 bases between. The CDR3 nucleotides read TGTGCCAGCAGCGTAGCCCCTGGGGCGAATCAGCCCCAGCATTTT. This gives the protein CASSVAPGANQPQHF.

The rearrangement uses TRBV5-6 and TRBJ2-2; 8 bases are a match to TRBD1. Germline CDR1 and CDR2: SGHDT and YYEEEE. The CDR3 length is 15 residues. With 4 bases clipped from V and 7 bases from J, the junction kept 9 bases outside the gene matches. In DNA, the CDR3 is TGTGCCAGCAGCCCCCCGGACAGGGCTGGCGGGGAGCTGTTTTTT. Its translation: CASSPPDRAGGELFF.

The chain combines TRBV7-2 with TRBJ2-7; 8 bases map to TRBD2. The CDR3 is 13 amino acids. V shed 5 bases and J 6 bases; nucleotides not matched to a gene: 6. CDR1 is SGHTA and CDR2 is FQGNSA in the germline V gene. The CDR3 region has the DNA TGTGCCAGCAGCCCGTGGACTAGCCCCGAGCAGTACTTC. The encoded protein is CASSPWTSPEQYF.

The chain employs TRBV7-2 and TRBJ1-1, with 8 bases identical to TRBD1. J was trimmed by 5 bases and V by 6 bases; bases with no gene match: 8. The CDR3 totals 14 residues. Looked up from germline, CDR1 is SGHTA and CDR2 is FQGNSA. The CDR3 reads CASSLNRGGTEAFF. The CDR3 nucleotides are TGTGCCAGCAGTTTAAACAGGGGGGGGACTGAAGCTTTCTTT.

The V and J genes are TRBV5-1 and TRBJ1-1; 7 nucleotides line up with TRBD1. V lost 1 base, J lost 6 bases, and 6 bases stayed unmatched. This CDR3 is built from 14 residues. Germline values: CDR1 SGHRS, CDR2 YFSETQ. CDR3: CASSLNQGGAEAFF. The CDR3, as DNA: TGCGCCAGCAGCTTGAACCAGGGGGGAGCTGAAGCTTTCTTT.

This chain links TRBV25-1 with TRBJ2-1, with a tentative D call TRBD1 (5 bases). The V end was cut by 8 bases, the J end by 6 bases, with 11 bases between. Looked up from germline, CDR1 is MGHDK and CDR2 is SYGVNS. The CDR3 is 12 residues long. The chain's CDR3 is CASQSRGNEQFF. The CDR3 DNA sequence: TGTGCCAGCCAATCTAGGGGCAATGAGCAGTTCTTC.

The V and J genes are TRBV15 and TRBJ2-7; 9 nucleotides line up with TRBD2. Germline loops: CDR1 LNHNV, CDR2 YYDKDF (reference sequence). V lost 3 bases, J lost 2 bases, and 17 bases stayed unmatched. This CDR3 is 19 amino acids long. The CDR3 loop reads CATSSRIIKTSGQTYEQYF. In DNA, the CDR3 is TGTGCCACCAGCAGCCGTATTATCAAGACTAGCGGTCAAACCTACGAGCAGTACTTC. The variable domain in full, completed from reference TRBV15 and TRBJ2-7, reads DAMVIQNPRYQVTQFGKPVTLSCSQTLNHNVMYWYQQKSSQAPKLLFHYYDKDFNNEADTPDNFQSRRPNTSFCFLDIRSPGLGDTAMYLCATSSRIIKTSGQTYEQYFGPGTRLTVT.

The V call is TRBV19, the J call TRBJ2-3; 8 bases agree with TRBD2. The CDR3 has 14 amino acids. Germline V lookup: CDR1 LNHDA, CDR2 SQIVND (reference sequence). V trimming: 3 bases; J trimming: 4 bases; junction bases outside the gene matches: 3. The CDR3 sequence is CASSMVRGADTQYF. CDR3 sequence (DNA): TGTGCCAGTAGTATGGTGCGGGGGGCAGATACGCAGTATTTT.

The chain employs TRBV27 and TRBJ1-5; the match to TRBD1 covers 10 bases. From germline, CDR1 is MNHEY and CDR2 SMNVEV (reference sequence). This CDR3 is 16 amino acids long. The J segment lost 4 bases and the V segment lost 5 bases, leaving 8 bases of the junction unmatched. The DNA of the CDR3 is TGTGCCAGCAGTATTGCGGGGACAGGGGCGAATCAGCCCCAGCATTTT. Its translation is CASSIAGTGANQPQHF.

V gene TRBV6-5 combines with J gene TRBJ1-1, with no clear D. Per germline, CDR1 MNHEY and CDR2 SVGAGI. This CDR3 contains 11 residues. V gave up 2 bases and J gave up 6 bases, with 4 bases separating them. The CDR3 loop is CASSYLSEAFF. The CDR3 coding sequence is TGTGCCAGCAGTTACCTGTCTGAAGCTTTCTTT.

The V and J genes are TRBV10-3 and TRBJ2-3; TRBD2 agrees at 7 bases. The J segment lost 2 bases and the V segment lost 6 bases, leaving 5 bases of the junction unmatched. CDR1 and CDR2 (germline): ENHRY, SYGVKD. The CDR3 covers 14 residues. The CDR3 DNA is TGTGCCATCAGGACGGGAGGTCCCACAGATACGCAGTATTTT. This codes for CAIRTGGPTDTQYF.